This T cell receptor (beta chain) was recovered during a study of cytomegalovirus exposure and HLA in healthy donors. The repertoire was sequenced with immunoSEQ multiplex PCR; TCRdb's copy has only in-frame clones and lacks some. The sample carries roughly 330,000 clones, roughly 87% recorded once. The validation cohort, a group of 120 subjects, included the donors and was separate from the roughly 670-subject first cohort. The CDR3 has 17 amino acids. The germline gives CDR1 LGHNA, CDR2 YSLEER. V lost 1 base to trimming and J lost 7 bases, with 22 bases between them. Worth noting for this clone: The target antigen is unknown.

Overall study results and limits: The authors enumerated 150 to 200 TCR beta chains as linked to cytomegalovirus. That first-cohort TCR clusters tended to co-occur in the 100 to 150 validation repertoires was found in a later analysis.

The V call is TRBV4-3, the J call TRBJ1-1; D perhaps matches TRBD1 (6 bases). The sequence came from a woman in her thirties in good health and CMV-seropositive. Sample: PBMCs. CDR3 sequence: CASSQGGVFGQQYEAFF. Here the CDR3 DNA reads TGCGCCAGCAGCCAAGGAGGGGTATTTGGACAGCAATATGAAGCTTTCTTT.